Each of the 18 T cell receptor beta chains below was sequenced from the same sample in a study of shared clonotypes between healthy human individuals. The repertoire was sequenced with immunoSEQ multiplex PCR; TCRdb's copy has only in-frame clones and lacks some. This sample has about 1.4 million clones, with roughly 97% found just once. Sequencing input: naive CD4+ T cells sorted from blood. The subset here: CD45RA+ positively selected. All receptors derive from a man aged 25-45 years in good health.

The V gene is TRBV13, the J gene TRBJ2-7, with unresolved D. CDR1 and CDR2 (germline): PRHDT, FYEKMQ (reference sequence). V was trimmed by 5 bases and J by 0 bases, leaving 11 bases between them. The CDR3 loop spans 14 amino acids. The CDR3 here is CASSDRRSSYEQYF. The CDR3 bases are TGTGCCAGCAGCGACCGACGGAGCTCCTACGAGCAGTACTTC.

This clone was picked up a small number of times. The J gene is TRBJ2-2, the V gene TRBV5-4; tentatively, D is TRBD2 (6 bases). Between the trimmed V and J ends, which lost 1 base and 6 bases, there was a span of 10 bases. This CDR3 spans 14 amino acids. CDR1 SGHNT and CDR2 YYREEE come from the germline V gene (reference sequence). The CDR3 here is CASSLKSGAGELFF. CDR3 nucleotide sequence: TGTGCCAGCAGCTTGAAGTCGGGGGCCGGGGAGCTGTTTTTT.

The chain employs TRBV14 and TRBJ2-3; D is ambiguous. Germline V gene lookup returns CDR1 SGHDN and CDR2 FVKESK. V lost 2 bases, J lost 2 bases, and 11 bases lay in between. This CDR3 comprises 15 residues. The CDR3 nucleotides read TGTGCCAGCAGCCAACGAAGGCCCCCCACAGATACGCAGTATTTT. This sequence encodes CASSQRRPPTDTQYF.

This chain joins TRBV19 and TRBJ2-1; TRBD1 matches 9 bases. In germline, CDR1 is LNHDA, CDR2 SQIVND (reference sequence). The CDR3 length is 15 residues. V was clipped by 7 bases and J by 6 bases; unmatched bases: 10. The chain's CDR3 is CASTPRTGASNEQFF. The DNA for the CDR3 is TGTGCCAGTACCCCCCGGACAGGGGCGTCCAATGAGCAGTTCTTC. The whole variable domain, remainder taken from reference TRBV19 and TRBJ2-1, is DGGITQSPKYLFRKEGQNVTLSCEQNLNHDAMYWYRQDPGQGLRLIYYSQIVNDFQKGDIAEGYSVSREKKESFPLTVTSAQKNPTAFYLCASTPRTGASNEQFFGPGTRLTVL.

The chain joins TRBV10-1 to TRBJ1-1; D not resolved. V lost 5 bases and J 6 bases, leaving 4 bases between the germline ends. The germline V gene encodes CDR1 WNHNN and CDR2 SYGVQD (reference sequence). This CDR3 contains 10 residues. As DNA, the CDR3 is TGCGCCAGCAGTTCCCCTGAAGCTTTCTTT. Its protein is CASSSPEAFF.

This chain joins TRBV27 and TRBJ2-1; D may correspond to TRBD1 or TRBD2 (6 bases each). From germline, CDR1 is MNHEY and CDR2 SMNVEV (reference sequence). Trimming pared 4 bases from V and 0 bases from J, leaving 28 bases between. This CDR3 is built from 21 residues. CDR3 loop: CASSYRGLPRGGDSSYNEQFF. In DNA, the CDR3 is TGTGCCAGCAGTTACCGGGGGCTCCCACGGGGCGGGGATAGCTCCTACAATGAGCAGTTCTTC.

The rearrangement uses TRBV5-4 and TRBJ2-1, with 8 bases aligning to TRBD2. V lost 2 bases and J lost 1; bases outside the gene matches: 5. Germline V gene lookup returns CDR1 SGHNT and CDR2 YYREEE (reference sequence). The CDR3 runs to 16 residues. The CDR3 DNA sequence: TGTGCCAGCAGCTTTTCACTAGCGGTTTCCTACAATGAGCAGTTCTTC. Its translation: CASSFSLAVSYNEQFF.

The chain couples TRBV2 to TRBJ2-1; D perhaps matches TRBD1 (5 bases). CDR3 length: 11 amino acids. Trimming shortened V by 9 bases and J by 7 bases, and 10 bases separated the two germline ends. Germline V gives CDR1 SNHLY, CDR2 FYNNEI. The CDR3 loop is CASYRQNEQFF. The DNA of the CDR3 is TGTGCCAGTTACCGACAGAATGAGCAGTTCTTC.

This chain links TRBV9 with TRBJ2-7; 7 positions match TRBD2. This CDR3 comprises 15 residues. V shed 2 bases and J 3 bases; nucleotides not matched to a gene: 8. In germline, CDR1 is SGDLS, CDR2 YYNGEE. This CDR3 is CASSVGGTVLYEQYF. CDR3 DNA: TGTGCCAGCAGCGTCGGGGGGACGGTTCTCTACGAGCAGTACTTC. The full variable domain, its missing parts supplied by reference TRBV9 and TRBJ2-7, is DSGVTQTPKHLITATGQRVTLRCSPRSGDLSVYWYQQSLDQGLQFLIQYYNGEERAKGNILERFSAQQFPDLHSELNLSSLELGDSALYFCASSVGGTVLYEQYFGPGTRLTVT.

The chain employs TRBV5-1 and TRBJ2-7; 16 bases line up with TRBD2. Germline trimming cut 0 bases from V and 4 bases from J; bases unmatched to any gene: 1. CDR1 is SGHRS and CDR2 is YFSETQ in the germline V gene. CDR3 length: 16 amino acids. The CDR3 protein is CASSLVGLAGGYEQYF. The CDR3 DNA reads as TGCGCCAGCAGCTTGGTGGGACTAGCGGGAGGGTACGAGCAGTACTTC.

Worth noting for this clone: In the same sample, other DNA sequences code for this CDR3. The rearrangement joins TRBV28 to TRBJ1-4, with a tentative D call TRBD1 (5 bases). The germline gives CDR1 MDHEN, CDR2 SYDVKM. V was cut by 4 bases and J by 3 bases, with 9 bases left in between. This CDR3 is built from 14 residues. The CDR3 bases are TGTGCCAGCAGTTCCGGGACGGCTAATGAAAAACTGTTTTTT. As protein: CASSSGTANEKLFF.

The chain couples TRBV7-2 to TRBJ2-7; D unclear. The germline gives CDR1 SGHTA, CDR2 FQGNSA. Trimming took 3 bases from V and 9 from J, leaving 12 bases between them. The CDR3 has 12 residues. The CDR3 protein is CASSLSGPLQYF. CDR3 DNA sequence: TGTGCCAGCAGCTTGTCGGGTCCGCTGCAGTACTTC. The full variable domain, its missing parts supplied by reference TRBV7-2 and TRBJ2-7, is GAGVSQSPSNKVTEKGKDVELRCDPISGHTALYWYRQSLGQGLEFLIYFQGNSAPDKSGLPSDRFSAERTGGSVSTLTIQRTQQEDSAVYLCASSLSGPLQYFGPGTRLTVT.

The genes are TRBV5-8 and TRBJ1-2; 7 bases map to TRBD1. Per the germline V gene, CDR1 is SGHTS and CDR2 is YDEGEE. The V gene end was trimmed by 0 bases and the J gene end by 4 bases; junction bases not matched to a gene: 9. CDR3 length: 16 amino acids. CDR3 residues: CASSLEEIRGFYGYTF. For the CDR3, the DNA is TGTGCCAGCAGCTTGGAAGAGATCAGGGGGTTCTATGGCTACACCTTC.

The CDR3 sequence is CASSVLGDSSYNEQFF. CDR3 nucleotides: TGTGCCAGCAGCGTATTGGGGGATTCCTCGTACAATGAGCAGTTCTTC. The chain carries TRBV9 and TRBJ2-1; possibly TRBD1 or TRBD2 for D (5 bases each). The germline gives CDR1 SGDLS, CDR2 YYNGEE. V was shortened by 1 base and J by 4 bases, with 15 bases between the two germline ends. The length of the CDR3 is 16 residues.

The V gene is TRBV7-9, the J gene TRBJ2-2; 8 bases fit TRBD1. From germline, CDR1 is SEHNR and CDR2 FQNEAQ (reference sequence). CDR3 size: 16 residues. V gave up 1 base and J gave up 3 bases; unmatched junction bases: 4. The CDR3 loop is CASSLGTGFDTGELFF. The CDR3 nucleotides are TGTGCCAGCAGCTTAGGGACAGGGTTTGACACCGGGGAGCTGTTTTTT. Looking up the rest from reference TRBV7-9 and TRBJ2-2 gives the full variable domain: DTGVSQNPRHKITKRGQNVTFRCDPISEHNRLYWYRQTLGQGPEFLTYFQNEAQLEKSRLLSDRFSAERPKGSFSTLEIQRTEQGDSAMYLCASSLGTGFDTGELFFGEGSRLTVL.

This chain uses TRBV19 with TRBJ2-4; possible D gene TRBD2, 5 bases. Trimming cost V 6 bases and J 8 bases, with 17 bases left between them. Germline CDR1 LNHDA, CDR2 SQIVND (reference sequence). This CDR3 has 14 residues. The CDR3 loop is CASSFGEIGDIQYF. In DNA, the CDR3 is TGTGCCAGTAGCTTCGGGGAGATCGGGGACATTCAGTACTTC.

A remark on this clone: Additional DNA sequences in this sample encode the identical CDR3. The CDR3 spells CASSSGETQYF. The CDR3 nucleotides read TGTGCCAGCAGCTCCGGGGAGACCCAGTACTTC. V and J are TRBV7-9 and TRBJ2-5; D is uncertain. Germline assignment: CDR1 SEHNR and CDR2 FQNEAQ (reference sequence). This CDR3 spans 11 amino acids. Trimming removed 4 bases from V and 5 bases from J, with 5 bases in between. The whole variable domain, filled in from reference TRBV7-9 and TRBJ2-5, reads DTGVSQNPRHKITKRGQNVTFRCDPISEHNRLYWYRQTLGQGPEFLTYFQNEAQLEKSRLLSDRFSAERPKGSFSTLEIQRTEQGDSAMYLCASSSGETQYFGPGTRLLVL.

CDR3 loop: CASTGTVGVTQYF. CDR3 DNA sequence: TGTGCCAGCACTGGGACAGTGGGAGTTACGCAGTATTTT. The chain employs TRBV28 and TRBJ2-3; 7 bases map to TRBD1. Germline trimming cut 7 bases from V and 8 bases from J; bases unmatched to any gene: 9. Germline CDR1 and CDR2: MDHEN and SYDVKM. The CDR3 extends over 13 amino acids. The entire variable domain, with the rest obtained from reference TRBV28 and TRBJ2-3, is as follows: DVKVTQSSRYLVKRTGEKVFLECVQDMDHENMFWYRQDPGLGLRLIYFSYDVKMKEKGDIPEGYSVSREKKERFSLILESASTNQTSMYLCASTGTVGVTQYFGPGTRLTVL.